This T cell receptor beta chain was identified in a study of siplizumab effects on memory and regulatory T cells. Assaying covered 75,000 to 100,000 TCR templates per sample. Profiled with immunoSEQ multiplex PCR; TCRdb holds only in-frame clones, not every one. Of roughly 100,000 clones detected, roughly 93% appear once; the ten largest clones hold 6.5% to 8%. Trimming stripped 0 bases from V and 5 bases from J, with 14 bases between. CDR1 is SGDLS and CDR2 is YYNGEE in the germline V gene. The CDR3 is 15 residues long. Study results and limitations: Suppressive capability of dividing Tregs from siplizumab cultures went unverified. With siplizumab, cumulative frequency of CD4+ memory-derived alloreactive sequences dropped significantly.

With regard to this clone: As yet, its antigen is unknown.

The sequenced sample consisted of CD8+ T cells sorted from blood. V gene TRBV9 combines with J gene TRBJ1-1; D is undetermined. The TCR originated in a human donor in good health. This CDR3 reads CASSVVSGGGTEAFF. For the CDR3, the DNA is TGTGCCAGCAGCGTAGTGTCAGGAGGAGGGACTGAAGCTTTCTTT.